The 20 T cell receptor beta chains below come from one sample, sequenced in a study of beta chain features in type 1 diabetes (dated 2018 in TCRdb). Library preparation employed the immunoSEQ multiplex PCR assay. The High Capacity cDNA Reverse Transcription Kit was used to reverse transcribe all of the isolated RNA, meaning that expressed TCRB transcripts were what got sequenced. Here the immuneACCESS table is served through TCRdb, limited to in-frame sequences with V and J called. Missing clones are a known gap in these copies; in checked studies unresolved V genes cover under half, and the rest lacks a known reason. The sample profile shows just over 450,000 clones; approximately 30% of them were found once. The top ten clonotypes cover 0.05% to 0.065% of the sample. The specimen was naive CD4+ T cells from blood. Sample cell subset or site, as interpreted from the label and publication: true naive CD4+ T cells. These receptors came from a man in his late teens or twenties in good health.

J is TRBJ1-4 and V is TRBV25-1, with D possibly matching TRBD1 (5 bases). This CDR3 has 14 residues. Germline CDR1 is MGHDK and CDR2 is SYGVNS. Trimming pared 9 bases from V and 3 bases from J, leaving 14 bases between. The CDR3 nucleotides read TGTGCCAGTCGAGGCAGGGCCCCTAATGAAAAACTGTTTTTT. Its protein is CASRGRAPNEKLFF.

This clone showed up just a few times. The CDR3: CASSPGGNPNEQYF. For the CDR3, the DNA is TGTGCCAGCTCACCGGGCGGGAACCCCAACGAGCAGTACTTC. The chain carries TRBV18 and TRBJ2-7; D possibly corresponds to TRBD2 (6 bases). Germline CDR1 KGHSH, CDR2 LQKENI. The CDR3 runs to 14 residues. With 3 bases removed from V and 5 bases from J, the gap between germline ends came to 14 bases.

The gene calls are TRBV25-1 and TRBJ2-3; unclear D gene. This CDR3 is built from 13 residues. CDR1 and CDR2 (germline): MGHDK, SYGVNS. Trimming stripped 6 bases from V and 4 bases from J, with 11 bases between. CDR3 nucleotide sequence: TGTGCCAGCAGCGCCCGATCAGCAGATACGCAGTATTTT. Amino acid sequence: CASSARSADTQYF.

This chain links TRBV4-3 with TRBJ2-3; a weak D match, TRBD2 (6 bases). The germline CDR1 and CDR2 sequences are LGHNA and YSLEER. The V end lost 1 base, the J end lost 4 bases, and 12 bases lay between the germline ends. CDR3 length equals 15 residues. CDR3 in DNA: TGCGCCAGCAGCCAAGCAGCGACTAGACCAGATACGCAGTATTTT. It yields the protein CASSQAATRPDTQYF.

This clone came up a few times. Different DNA sequences within this sample yield the same CDR3. This sequence joins TRBV7-2 and TRBJ2-1, with unresolved D. This CDR3 is 16 amino acids long. Germline-derived CDR1 and CDR2 are SGHTA and FQGNSA. V lost 0 bases and J lost 0, with 9 bases in between. The DNA of the CDR3 is TGTGCCAGCAGCTTAGCGTCTGCGAGCTCCTACAATGAGCAGTTCTTC. Its protein is CASSLASASSYNEQFF.

This clone was counted a few times. V gene TRBV7-3 combines with J gene TRBJ2-7, with TRBD2 as a possible D gene (6 bases). In germline, CDR1 is SGHTA, CDR2 FQGTGA. V gave up 0 bases and J gave up 2 bases, with 11 bases separating them. The CDR3 contains 15 residues. CDR3 region: CASSLTASAAYEQYF. DNA of the CDR3: TGTGCCAGCAGCTTAACAGCTAGCGCAGCCTACGAGCAGTACTTC.

The chain has TRBV7-2 and TRBJ2-1; D unclear. Germline CDR1 SGHTA, CDR2 FQGNSA. Trimming pared 5 bases from V and 8 bases from J, leaving 10 bases between. This CDR3 comprises 12 residues. CDR3 loop: CASSHVTDEQFF. In DNA, the CDR3 is TGTGCCAGCAGCCACGTCACGGATGAGCAGTTCTTC.

This clone was seen more than once but under ten times. The chain has TRBV5-1 and TRBJ1-1, with a possible D match to TRBD1 (5 bases). Looked up from germline, CDR1 is SGHRS and CDR2 is YFSETQ. The CDR3 runs to 14 residues. Trimming cost V 0 bases and J 1 base, with 7 bases left between them. CDR3 in DNA: TGCGCCAGCAGCTTGGGACAGAGGAACACTGAAGCTTTCTTT. Translation gives CASSLGQRNTEAFF.

The rearrangement uses TRBV7-2 and TRBJ2-5; the D is unclear. The J call may be wrong; the DNA end is better matched by TRBJ2-7. CDR3 length equals 14 residues. CDR1 is SGHTA, CDR2 FQGNSA, per germline. The CDR3 protein is CASSLVQTSYEQYF. The DNA of the CDR3 is TGTGCCAGCAGCTTAGTCCAGACGAGCTACGAGCAGTACTTC.

This clone has a handful of counts. This chain joins TRBV7-6 and TRBJ2-7, with D hard to call. The CDR3 has 15 amino acids. The germline CDR1 and CDR2 sequences are SGHVS and FNYEAQ. Trimming removed 5 bases from V and 6 bases from J, with 20 bases in between. Here the CDR3 DNA reads TGTGCCAGCAGCCAAGGTGCAACTCCGCTAAGCGAGCAGTACTTC. It codes for CASSQGATPLSEQYF.

The V gene is TRBV7-2, the J gene TRBJ2-7; 9 bases are shared with TRBD2. CDR1 SGHTA and CDR2 FQGNSA come from the germline V gene. Trimming cost V 0 bases and J 7 bases; bases outside gene matches: 13. The CDR3 is 17 amino acids. This chain's CDR3 is CASSLAPVGGRASEQYF. CDR3 nucleotide sequence: TGTGCCAGCAGCTTAGCCCCCGTCGGCGGGAGGGCTTCTGAGCAGTACTTC.

This clone has just a few counts. V usage is TRBV11-2 and J usage is TRBJ2-1, with 10 bases matching TRBD1. Per the germline V gene, CDR1 is SGHAT and CDR2 is FQNNGV. The junction had 6 bases not matched to a gene; V was cut back by 5 bases and J by 8 bases. The CDR3 is 14 residues long. The CDR3 sequence is CASSPTGGRDEQFF. As DNA, the CDR3 is TGTGCCAGCAGCCCGACAGGGGGCCGAGATGAGCAGTTCTTC.

The chain joins TRBV7-2 to TRBJ2-5, with TRBD1 matching over 9 bases. This CDR3 has 15 amino acids. Germline V gene data show CDR1 as SGHTA and CDR2 as FQGNSA. The ends lost 6 bases at V and 4 bases at J; junction bases unmatched: 9. The CDR3 sequence: CASRPNRGLPETQYF. The DNA of the CDR3 is TGTGCCAGCAGACCAAACAGGGGGCTTCCAGAGACCCAGTACTTC.

This chain links TRBV7-2 with TRBJ1-1; D not certain. The V end was cut by 0 bases, the J end by 7 bases, with 6 bases between. This CDR3 region has 12 residues. Germline CDR1 SGHTA, CDR2 FQGNSA. Here the CDR3 reads CASSLAGGEAFF. In nucleotides, the CDR3 is TGTGCCAGCAGCTTAGCGGGCGGTGAAGCTTTCTTT.

This clone came up a few times. The chain is built from TRBV18 and TRBJ2-5; D may be TRBD1 (6 bases). V was clipped by 3 bases and J by 0 bases, with 8 bases between them. This CDR3 comprises 14 residues. Germline assignment: CDR1 KGHSH and CDR2 LQKENI. CDR3 nucleotides: TGTGCCAGCTCACCTGGGACATACCAAGAGACCCAGTACTTC. Translated, it gives CASSPGTYQETQYF.

This clone turned up a few times. The same CDR3 also results from other DNA sequences found in this sample. J is TRBJ1-1 and V is TRBV30; D unclear. V lost 0 bases, J lost 3 bases, and 8 bases lay in between. CDR3 length: 13 residues. Per germline, CDR1 GTSNPN and CDR2 SVGIG (reference sequence). The CDR3 is CAWSVRRDTEAFF. The CDR3 nucleotides read TGTGCCTGGAGTGTACGACGAGACACTGAAGCTTTCTTT.

The CDR3 reads CSVEGAEKVYEQFF. The CDR3, as DNA: TGCAGCGTTGAGGGCGCGGAGAAGGTATATGAGCAGTTCTTC. The chain uses TRBV29-1 and TRBJ2-1; D gene unclear. The CDR3 is made up of 14 amino acids. Germline V gene lookup returns CDR1 SQVTM and CDR2 ANQGSEA. V was clipped by 3 bases and J by 8 bases, with 17 bases between them.

This clone appeared a few times. The CDR3 DNA reads TGCAGCGTGTACTCACAGGGGTGGGGGAACACTGAAGCTTTCTTT. It codes for CSVYSQGWGNTEAFF. The chain links TRBV29-1 to TRBJ1-1, with TRBD1 identical over 7 bases. V shed 6 bases, J shed 1 base, and the junction held 11 bases outside the gene matches. Germline CDR1 reads SQVTM; CDR2 reads ANQGSEA. CDR3 size: 15 residues. Using reference TRBV29-1 and TRBJ1-1 for the parts outside the CDR3, the full variable domain is SAVISQKPSRDICQRGTSLTIQCQVDSQVTMMFWYRQQPGQSLTLIATANQGSEATYESGFVIDKFPISRPNLTFSTLTVSNMSPEDSSIYLCSVYSQGWGNTEAFFGQGTRLTVV.

This chain joins TRBV29-1 and TRBJ1-4, with D unresolved. Germline assignment: CDR1 SQVTM and CDR2 ANQGSEA. The CDR3 has 13 residues. V was shortened by 0 bases and J by 8 bases, with 10 bases between the two germline ends. CDR3 protein: CSVEDVGGEKLFF. CDR3 DNA: TGCAGCGTTGAAGATGTCGGCGGGGAAAAACTGTTTTTT.

V is TRBV19 and J is TRBJ2-7, with D possibly being TRBD2 (5 bases). The germline gives CDR1 LNHDA, CDR2 SQIVND (reference sequence). This CDR3 region has 15 residues. Trimming left V 2 bases short and J 3 bases short, with 14 bases between. The CDR3 reads CASSIRGGTIYEQYF. For the CDR3, the DNA is TGTGCCAGTAGTATACGCGGAGGTACCATCTACGAGCAGTACTTC.